The 2 T cell receptor beta chains below come from one sample, sequenced in a study of vaccination and CD4 T cells after COVID-19 (dated by TCRdb to the early 2020s). The library was generated by PCR. TCRdb shows the sequencer as Illumina iSeq 100. TCR sequencing of DNA from cultured CD4+ T cells used the Oncomine TCR Beta short-read assay at the Johns Hopkins FTIC core. In-frame beta chains were kept once TCRdb had trimmed the public reads at Q25 with fastp and called clones with MiXCR. Every entry covers one CDR3 protein and lists the most common genes and DNA from its rows. For this sample there are thousands of distinct CDR3 sequences; about 56% appear just once. 35% of the sample belongs to the ten largest clones. What the treatment or condition label conveys for this sample: roughly 10-day PBMC culture with coronavirus spike peptide pools or control peptides (ViraFEST assay). Antigen specificity for these receptors is unknown.

Sequencing was performed on CD4+ T cells from blood, cultured in vitro. The origin of the receptors is a human donor who had recovered from COVID-19.

This chain uses TRBV19 with TRBJ1-2; D is ambiguous. V lost 3 bases and J 2 bases, leaving 10 bases between the germline ends. The germline CDR1 and CDR2 sequences are LNHDA and SQIVND (reference sequence). The CDR3 has 14 residues. The CDR3 region is CASSIAAGNYGYTF. In DNA, the CDR3 is TGTGCCAGTAGTATTGCAGCTGGAAACTATGGCTACACCTTC.

This sequence joins TRBV6-1 and TRBJ1-1; D unclear. Germline V gives CDR1 MNHNS, CDR2 SASEGT. The CDR3 length is 13 residues. V lost 6 bases and J lost 1, with 9 bases in between. This chain's CDR3 is CASSVTRNTEAFF. The CDR3 nucleotides read TGTGCCAGCAGCGTAACACGGAACACTGAAGCTTTCTTT.